This TCR beta chain emerged from a study of blood T cell repertoires in COVID-19. The protocol was immunoSEQ multiplex PCR, while the TCRdb copy is restricted to in-frame clones and leaves out a portion. The sample shows about 140,000 clones, roughly 79% of them seen only once. Trimming took off 6 bases at V and 4 bases at J, with 15 bases between the two ends. The CDR3 runs to 14 residues. CDR1 is SNHLY, CDR2 FYNNEI, per germline. This clonotype originated in a woman between 45 and 65 years old who had recovered from COVID-19. The V and J genes are TRBV2 and TRBJ1-2; D is possibly TRBD1 (6 bases). The sequenced sample consisted of PBMCs or T cells enriched from blood (not recorded which). The CDR3 coding sequence is TGTGCCAGCAGAAGTTCGGGGGGCATCTATGGCTACACCTTC. Translation: CASRSSGGIYGYTF.